One and the same sample provided the 28 T cell receptor beta chains below, sequenced in a study of CD8 T cells in Susac syndrome. RNA totalling roughly 0.5 to 1 ug underwent reverse transcription with random hexamers. MiXCR, applied by TCRdb to the immunoSEQ multiplex PCR reads, yields one record per CDR3 protein. The sample yields around 170,000 distinct CDR3 sequences, more than 85% seen once. The material sequenced was CD8+ T cells from PBMCs. These receptors all stem from a human donor with Susac syndrome.

This clonotype was recorded only once. V gene TRBV28 combines with J gene TRBJ2-6; D call uncertain. The CDR3 has 16 residues. The V end lost 6 bases, the J end lost 0 bases, and 12 bases lay between the germline ends. Germline-derived CDR1 and CDR2 are MDHEN and SYDVKM. This chain's CDR3 is CASSQSSGSGANVLTF. For the CDR3, the DNA is TGTGCCAGCAGCCAAAGCTCAGGCTCTGGGGCCAACGTCCTGACTTTC.

The chain joins TRBV14 to TRBJ2-7; D is perhaps TRBD2 (6 bases). There are 16 residues in the CDR3. V dropped 1 base and J dropped 6 bases, with 19 bases sitting between them. Germline-derived CDR1 and CDR2 are SGHDN and FVKESK. The CDR3: CASSQGVGGSGSEQYF. The CDR3 DNA reads TGTGCCAGCAGCCAAGGAGTCGGGGGATCGGGGAGCGAGCAGTACTTC.

J is TRBJ2-5 and V is TRBV10-3; D gene unclear. The V and J ends lost 2 bases and 0 bases respectively, with 1 base between them. The CDR3 length is 12 residues. Germline assignment: CDR1 ENHRY and CDR2 SYGVKD. The CDR3 nucleotides are TGTGCCATCAGTGAGGACCAAGAGACCCAGTACTTC. Amino acid sequence: CAISEDQETQYF.

The genes are TRBV30 and TRBJ2-7, with TRBD1 as a possible D gene (6 bases). CDR1 and CDR2 from the germline V gene are GTSNPN and SVGIG (reference sequence). The CDR3 sequence is 14 residues long. Trimming cost V 0 bases and J 5 bases, with 14 bases left between them. The CDR3 loop is CAWSVRQEWNEQYF. CDR3 sequence (DNA): TGTGCCTGGAGTGTTCGACAGGAGTGGAACGAGCAGTACTTC.

The chain recombines TRBV7-2 with TRBJ1-2, with D unresolved. The CDR3 consists of 14 residues. V was trimmed by 3 bases and J by 3 bases, leaving 11 bases between them. Germline assignment: CDR1 SGHTA and CDR2 FQGNSA. CDR3 residues: CASSFNSGDYGYTF. CDR3 in DNA: TGTGCCAGCAGCTTTAACTCAGGAGACTATGGCTACACCTTC.

This chain connects TRBV29-1 to TRBJ2-7; D not resolved. The germline V gene has CDR1 SQVTM and CDR2 ANQGSEA. V gave up 6 bases and J gave up 0 bases, with 15 bases separating them. The CDR3 contains 14 residues. The CDR3 region has the DNA TGCAGCGTCTACGACACCCTCAGCTCCTACGAGCAGTACTTC. Residues: CSVYDTLSSYEQYF.

The V gene is TRBV2, the J gene TRBJ2-1, with a weak D call TRBD1 (6 bases). The germline V gene encodes CDR1 SNHLY and CDR2 FYNNEI. This CDR3 comprises 15 residues. V was pared by 5 bases and J by 6 bases, with 17 bases between. The CDR3 nucleotides are TGTGCCAGCAGTCCCTACAGGGATGGGATCAATGAGCAGTTCTTC. Residues: CASSPYRDGINEQFF.

The J gene is TRBJ1-6, the V gene TRBV14; maybe TRBD1 (6 bases). With 6 bases removed from V and 9 bases from J, the gap between germline ends came to 15 bases. This CDR3 spans 14 amino acids. The germline CDR1 and CDR2 sequences are SGHDN and FVKESK. The CDR3 here is CASRQQGGSSPLHF. The DNA for the CDR3 is TGTGCCAGCAGGCAACAGGGTGGGAGTTCACCCCTCCACTTT.

This clonotype occurred a few times. V is TRBV9 and J is TRBJ2-1; a possible D gene is TRBD2 (5 bases). Germline lookup yields CDR1 SGDLS and CDR2 YYNGEE. The ends were cut back, 0 bases at V and 8 bases at J, with 9 bases in the middle. The CDR3 is 13 amino acids. The CDR3 region is CASSVGGRDEQFF. For the CDR3, the DNA is TGTGCCAGCAGCGTAGGTGGGCGGGATGAGCAGTTCTTC.

Remarks on this clonotype: Germline and junction disagree at one end, which may indicate a read error. The chain combines TRBV7-7 with TRBJ2-3, with 9 bases fitting TRBD2. CDR3 length: 15 residues. The germline V gene has CDR1 SSHAT and CDR2 FNYEAQ (reference sequence). Here the CDR3 reads CASSSGLALTDTQYF. CDR3 nucleotides: TGTGCTAGCAGCTCAGGACTAGCGCTAACAGATACGCAGTATTTT.

The V gene is TRBV20-1, the J gene TRBJ2-7; TRBD2 matches at 7 bases. CDR1 DFQATT and CDR2 SNEGSKA come from the germline V gene (reference sequence). J gave up 5 bases and V 1 base, and 8 bases lay outside the gene matches. The CDR3 is made up of 14 amino acids. CDR3 sequence (DNA): TGCAGTGCTAGAGGAGGAGCGGGACCCGACGAGCAGTACTTC. Translated: CSARGGAGPDEQYF.

This clonotype has only one observation. The chain links TRBV4-1 to TRBJ1-1, with 7 bases matching TRBD1. Germline values: CDR1 MGHRA, CDR2 YSYEKL. This CDR3 is 13 amino acids long. Losses at the gene ends were 3 bases for V and 7 bases for J; bases not matched to a gene: 5. CDR3 sequence reads: CASSQQGGHEAFF. The CDR3 DNA follows: TGCGCCAGCAGCCAGCAGGGGGGCCATGAAGCTTTCTTT.

The chain combines TRBV25-1 with TRBJ2-7; D is possibly TRBD1 or TRBD2 (5 bases each). Germline V gives CDR1 MGHDK, CDR2 SYGVNS. Trimming took 6 bases from V and 2 from J, leaving 17 bases between them. The CDR3 loop spans 15 amino acids. CDR3 nucleotides: TGTGCCAGCAGCGCCGGGACGCCAAAGACCTACGAGCAGTACTTC. It encodes CASSAGTPKTYEQYF.

The rearrangement joins TRBV9 to TRBJ2-7; tentatively, D is TRBD2 (5 bases). CDR1 is SGDLS and CDR2 is YYNGEE in the germline V gene. The V end was cut by 3 bases, the J end by 3 bases, with 16 bases between. This CDR3 spans 15 amino acids. CDR3: CASSEGGSGYYEQYF. The CDR3, as DNA: TGTGCCAGCAGCGAAGGAGGCAGTGGATACTACGAGCAGTACTTC.

The chain recombines TRBV2 with TRBJ1-1; D remains ambiguous. Trimming took off 4 bases at V and 4 bases at J, with 7 bases between the two ends. Germline lookup yields CDR1 SNHLY and CDR2 FYNNEI. The CDR3 is 12 residues long. CDR3 amino acids: CASSASVTEAFF. The CDR3, as DNA: TGTGCCAGCAGTGCTTCTGTCACTGAAGCTTTCTTT.

This sequence joins TRBV7-3 and TRBJ2-5; 13 bases match TRBD2. The CDR3 spans 16 residues. CDR1 SGHTA and CDR2 FQGTGA come from the germline V gene. Germline trimming cut 2 bases from V and 0 bases from J; bases unmatched to any gene: 0. The CDR3 nucleotides are TGTGCCAGCAGCTTAGGGACTAGCGGGAACCAAGAGACCCAGTACTTC. It yields the protein CASSLGTSGNQETQYF.

The chain joins TRBV28 to TRBJ2-5, with 7 nucleotides matching TRBD1. Germline loops: CDR1 MDHEN, CDR2 SYDVKM. V trimming: 9 bases; J trimming: 1 base; junction bases outside the gene matches: 11. This CDR3 is built from 15 residues. This chain's CDR3 is CASNLGQDGQETQYF. DNA of the CDR3: TGTGCCAGTAACCTTGGACAGGACGGCCAAGAGACCCAGTACTTC.

The chain combines TRBV7-9 with TRBJ2-7, with TRBD2 matching 9 bases. V shed 2 bases, J shed 4 bases, and the junction held 6 bases outside the gene matches. Germline loops: CDR1 SEHNR, CDR2 FQNEAQ (reference sequence). This CDR3 has 15 residues. CDR3: CASSLRSGGNYEQYF. The CDR3 nucleotides read TGTGCCAGCAGCTTACGAAGCGGGGGGAATTACGAGCAGTACTTC. The variable domain in full, completed from reference TRBV7-9 and TRBJ2-7, reads DTGVSQNPRHKITKRGQNVTFRCDPISEHNRLYWYRQTLGQGPEFLTYFQNEAQLEKSRLLSDRFSAERPKGSFSTLEIQRTEQGDSAMYLCASSLRSGGNYEQYFGPGTRLTVT.

This sequence joins TRBV3-1 and TRBJ2-1, with 9 bases identical to TRBD2. With V trimmed by 0 bases and J by 2 bases, 2 bases remained unmatched. This CDR3 region has 16 residues. Germline lookup yields CDR1 LGHDT and CDR2 YNNKEL (reference sequence). CDR3 amino acids: CASSQDQRGAYNEQFF. CDR3 nucleotide sequence: TGTGCCAGCAGCCAAGATCAGCGGGGGGCCTACAATGAGCAGTTCTTC.

The chain links TRBV7-3 to TRBJ2-3; D is possibly TRBD2 (7 bases). This CDR3 is 15 amino acids long. Germline V gene lookup returns CDR1 SGHTA and CDR2 FQGTGA. V gave up 5 bases and J gave up 8 bases, with 20 bases separating them. CDR3 sequence (DNA): TGTGCCAGCAGCCAAGGGCGGGGGCCGGAGGGTACGCAGTATTTT. Amino acids: CASSQGRGPEGTQYF. Complete variable domain (other parts from reference TRBV7-3 and TRBJ2-3): GAGVSQTPSNKVTEKGKYVELRCDPISGHTALYWYRQSLGQGPEFLIYFQGTGAADDSGLPNDRFFAVRPEGSVSTLKIQRTERGDSAVYLCASSQGRGPEGTQYFGPGTRLTVL.

The V and J genes are TRBV10-3 and TRBJ2-7; 8 bases are shared with TRBD2. The V and J ends lost 7 bases and 4 bases, in that order; junction bases with no gene match: 3. CDR1 and CDR2 from the germline V gene are ENHRY and SYGVKD. There are 12 residues in the CDR3. CDR3 residues: CAINTSGYEQYF. In DNA, the CDR3 is TGTGCCATCAATACTAGCGGATACGAGCAGTACTTC.

This chain joins TRBV3-1 and TRBJ2-7; 10 bases line up with TRBD1. V was pared by 6 bases and J by 3 bases, with 8 bases of the junction left unmatched. In germline, CDR1 is LGHDT, CDR2 YNNKEL (reference sequence). This CDR3 has 15 residues. This chain's CDR3 is CASRDRTGGSYEQYF. In nucleotides, the CDR3 is TGTGCCAGCAGGGACCGGACAGGGGGAAGCTACGAGCAGTACTTC.

V and J are TRBV30 and TRBJ1-2; D gene ambiguous. Germline V gives CDR1 GTSNPN, CDR2 SVGIG (reference sequence). With 8 bases removed from V and 6 bases from J, the gap between germline ends came to 16 bases. CDR3 length: 12 residues. In DNA form, the CDR3 reads TGTGCCCGAAATAACAAGGGCGATGGCTACACCTTC. Amino acid sequence: CARNNKGDGYTF.

The chain couples TRBV5-1 to TRBJ1-1, with 7 positions matching TRBD1. This CDR3 is 16 amino acids long. CDR1 is SGHRS, CDR2 YFSETQ, per germline. Losses at the gene ends were 0 bases for V and 1 base for J; bases not matched to a gene: 6. This CDR3 is CASSLVGGQRNTEAFF. The CDR3, as DNA: TGCGCCAGCAGCTTGGTTGGGGGACAGAGGAACACTGAAGCTTTCTTT.

This chain uses TRBV20-1 with TRBJ2-1, with 10 bases that match TRBD2. The CDR3 covers 16 residues. Looked up from germline, CDR1 is DFQATT and CDR2 is SNEGSKA (reference sequence). The V gene end was trimmed by 6 bases and the J gene end by 2 bases; junction bases not matched to a gene: 10. The CDR3, as DNA: TGCAGTGCCATAGCGGGGGGCCCCTATACCTACAATGAGCAGTTCTTC. Its translation is CSAIAGGPYTYNEQFF.

This clonotype was observed once. This chain connects TRBV13 to TRBJ1-1, with 9 bases fitting TRBD1. Germline loops: CDR1 PRHDT, CDR2 FYEKMQ (reference sequence). This CDR3 comprises 17 residues. The trim removed 4 bases at V and 3 bases at J, leaving 12 bases unmatched. The CDR3 reads CASSSGTGGLKDTEAFF. For the CDR3, the DNA is TGTGCCAGCAGCTCCGGAACAGGGGGCCTTAAGGACACTGAAGCTTTCTTT.

The count of this clonotype is one. J is TRBJ1-2 and V is TRBV15, with D perhaps matching TRBD1 (5 bases). The CDR3 runs to 16 residues. The germline V gene encodes CDR1 LNHNV and CDR2 YYDKDF (reference sequence). V lost 0 bases to trimming and J lost 4 bases, with 15 bases between them. CDR3 bases: TGTGCCACCAGCAGAGATATCCCGGGACCGTCCTATGGCTACACCTTC. Amino acids: CATSRDIPGPSYGYTF. Supplemented by reference TRBV15 and TRBJ1-2, the full variable domain reads DAMVIQNPRYQVTQFGKPVTLSCSQTLNHNVMYWYQQKSSQAPKLLFHYYDKDFNNEADTPDNFQSRRPNTSFCFLDIRSPGLGDTAMYLCATSRDIPGPSYGYTFGSGTRLTVV.

The rearrangement links TRBV6-1 to TRBJ2-7, with TRBD2 matching over 7 bases. Germline V lookup: CDR1 MNHNS, CDR2 SASEGT. There are 16 residues in the CDR3. Unmatched junction bases numbered 8, after V lost 2 bases and J lost 1 base. CDR3 loop: CASSERSGGLSYEQYF. In DNA form, the CDR3 reads TGTGCCAGCAGTGAAAGGTCGGGAGGACTGTCCTACGAGCAGTACTTC.